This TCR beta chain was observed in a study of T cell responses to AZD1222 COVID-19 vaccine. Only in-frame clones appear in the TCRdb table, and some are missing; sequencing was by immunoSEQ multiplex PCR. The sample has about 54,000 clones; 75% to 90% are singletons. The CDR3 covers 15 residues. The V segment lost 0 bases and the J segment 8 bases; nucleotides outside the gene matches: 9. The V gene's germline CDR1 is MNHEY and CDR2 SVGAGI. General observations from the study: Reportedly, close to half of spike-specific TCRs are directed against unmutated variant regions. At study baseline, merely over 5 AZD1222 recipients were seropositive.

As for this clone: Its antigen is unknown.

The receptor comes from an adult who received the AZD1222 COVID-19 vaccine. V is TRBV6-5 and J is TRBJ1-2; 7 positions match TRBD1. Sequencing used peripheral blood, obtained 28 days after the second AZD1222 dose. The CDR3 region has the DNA TGTGCCAGCAGTTACTCGACAGGGCCCCGAGGAGGCTACACCTTC. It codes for CASSYSTGPRGGYTF.